Listed below are T cell receptor beta chains from one sample, sequenced in a study of blood T cell repertoires in COVID-19. TCRdb's copy holds only in-frame clones and misses some; the assay was immunoSEQ multiplex PCR. The data hold about 160,000 clones, with around 82% observed a single time. Sequenced input: PBMCs or T cells enriched from blood (not recorded which). The receptor source for this set is a woman between 45 and 60 years old in a cohort exposed to, infected with or recovered from COVID-19 (not recorded which). Each CDR3 is given with its conserved first and last residue. D genes are given only for firm matches. Rows may omit the clone size; those that give it use once, few, many or a size class.

TRBV3-1/TRBV3-2	TRBJ2-7	NA	few	CASIQRVGQRSSYEQYF	TGTGCCAGCATCCAACGTGTGGGGCAGCGCAGCTCCTACGAGCAGTACTTC
TRBV30	TRBJ2-7	NA	NA	CAWSVRVLGPSYEQYF	TGTGCCTGGAGTGTACGTGTGTTGGGCCCGTCCTACGAGCAGTACTTC
TRBV27	TRBJ2-7	NA	NA	CASRTTLSYEQYF	TGTGCCAGCAGAACAACCCTCTCCTACGAGCAGTACTTC
TRBV4-1	TRBJ2-5	TRBD1	once	CASSLQVDRGGETQYF	TGCGCCAGCAGCCTACAAGTTGACAGGGGGGGAGAGACCCAGTACTTC
TRBV28	TRBJ1-4	NA	NA	CASSLREKLFF	TGTGCCAGCAGTTTGCGCGAAAAACTGTTTTTT
TRBV7-8	TRBJ1-3	NA	NA	CASSLWAETSGNTIYF	TGTGCCAGCAGCTTATGGGCAGAAACCTCTGGAAACACCATATATTTT
TRBV5-6	TRBJ2-7	NA	NA	CASRRLVLGEQYF	TGTGCCAGCAGGCGACTAGTCTTGGGGGAGCAGTACTTC
TRBV7-9	TRBJ2-1	NA	NA	CASSSSRVNEQFF	TGTGCCAGCAGCTCGTCCAGGGTCAATGAGCAGTTCTTC
TRBV27	TRBJ2-7	TRBD2	NA	CATCSRGGFSLDEQYF	TGTGCCACCTGCTCCCGCGGGGGTTTTTCGTTAGACGAGCAGTACTTC
TRBV4-1	TRBJ2-7	TRBD2	once	CASSQGTSGIYEQYF	TGCGCCAGCAGCCAAGGAACTAGCGGAATCTACGAGCAGTACTTC
TRBV7-8	TRBJ2-7	TRBD2	once	CASRGGSDAYEQYF	TGTGCCAGCCGGGGGGGATCTGATGCCTACGAGCAGTACTTC
TRBV29-1	TRBJ1-4	NA	NA	CSVDAGHEKLFF	TGCAGCGTTGACGCAGGTCATGAAAAACTGTTTTTT
TRBV29-1	TRBJ2-5	TRBD1	once	CSVEDVRERGPGETQYF	TGCAGCGTTGAAGATGTACGAGAGAGGGGGCCGGGGGAGACCCAGTACTTC
TRBV5-1	TRBJ2-7	TRBD1	NA	CASSLGQSYEQYF	TGCGCCAGCAGCCTGGGACAGTCCTACGAGCAGTACTTC
TRBV7-3	TRBJ2-2	TRBD2	NA	CASSLFASGNTGELFF	TGTGCCAGCAGCTTATTCGCTAGCGGTAACACCGGGGAGCTGTTTTTT
TRBV10-3	TRBJ2-7	TRBD2	NA	CAISEGGGSSYEQYF	TGTGCCATCAGTGAGGGGGGAGGGAGCTCCTACGAGCAGTACTTC
TRBV28	TRBJ1-3	NA	NA	CASSLPTGPSGNTIYF	TGTGCCAGCAGTTTACCGACAGGACCCTCTGGAAACACCATATATTTT
TRBV28	TRBJ1-2	NA	once	CASANTGLTYGYTF	TGTGCCAGCGCAAATACAGGCCTTACCTATGGCTACACCTTC
TRBV7-7	TRBJ2-1	TRBD1	NA	CASSPIVAAGGSNEQFF	TGTGCTAGCAGCCCAATCGTGGCCGCAGGGGGCTCGAATGAGCAGTTCTTC
TRBV9	TRBJ2-1	TRBD1	NA	CASSVRWDSRSYNEQFF	TGTGCCAGCAGCGTACGGTGGGACAGCCGCTCCTACAATGAGCAGTTCTTC
TRBV30	TRBJ2-5	TRBD2	NA	CAANPASGVQETQYF	TGTGCCGCAAATCCGGCTAGCGGGGTCCAAGAGACCCAGTACTTC
TRBV7-3	TRBJ2-3	NA	NA	CASSPAGGDTQYF	TGTGCCAGCAGCCCCGCAGGTGGCGATACGCAGTATTTT
TRBV28	TRBJ1-2	NA	NA	CASSLGGYGYTF	TGTGCCAGCAGTTTGGGGGGGTATGGCTACACCTTC
TRBV28	TRBJ2-1	TRBD2	NA	CASRIGGTSWGDEQFF	TGTGCCAGCAGAATAGGGGGGACTAGCTGGGGCGATGAGCAGTTCTTC
TRBV20-1	TRBJ1-6	NA	NA	CSASGLGLGDNSPLHF	TGCAGTGCTAGTGGGTTGGGACTTGGGGATAATTCACCCCTCCACTTT
TRBV19	TRBJ1-1	TRBD1	NA	CASSKGQWGTEAFF	TGTGCCAGTAGTAAGGGACAGTGGGGGACTGAAGCTTTCTTT
TRBV11-2	TRBJ2-7	NA	NA	CASSIWVGGHWDF	TGTGCCAGCAGCATCTGGGTAGGAGGCCACTGGGACTTC
TRBV11-2	TRBJ2-7	TRBD2	NA	CASSPHLGRTSGGGSEQYF	TGTGCCAGCAGCCCACACCTCGGCAGGACTAGCGGGGGCGGAAGCGAGCAGTACTTC
TRBV5-5	TRBJ2-7	NA	NA	CASSFGETYEQYF	TGTGCCAGCAGCTTCGGGGAAACCTACGAGCAGTACTTC
TRBV4-1	TRBJ2-5	NA	NA	CASSQNMIETQYF	TGCGCCAGCAGCCAAAACATGATAGAGACCCAGTACTTC
TRBV30	TRBJ1-3	NA	NA	CAWSPQRGNTIYF	TGTGCCTGGAGTCCACAGCGGGGAAACACCATATATTTT
TRBV10-2	TRBJ2-6	NA	NA	CASSEFWGRGSSGANVLTF	TGCGCCAGCAGTGAGTTTTGGGGCAGGGGCTCTTCTGGGGCCAACGTCCTGACTTTC
TRBV27	TRBJ2-7	TRBD1	NA	CASSALGQGKHEQYF	TGTGCCAGCAGTGCCCTGGGACAGGGGAAGCACGAGCAGTACTTC
TRBV3-1/TRBV3-2	TRBJ1-5	TRBD1	NA	CASSQNGQGANQPQHF	TGTGCCAGCAGCCAGAATGGACAGGGGGCTAATCAGCCCCAGCATTTT
TRBV7-8	TRBJ2-7	TRBD2	NA	CASSLGLAENYEQYF	TGTGCCAGCAGCTTAGGGCTAGCGGAAAACTACGAGCAGTACTTC
TRBV13	TRBJ2-6	TRBD1	NA	CASSPGTGEFSGANVLTF	TGTGCCAGCAGTCCTGGGACAGGGGAATTCTCTGGGGCCAACGTCCTGACTTTC
TRBV28	TRBJ1-4	NA	NA	CASSSGGTSEKLFF	TGTGCCAGCAGTTCCGGGGGGACTTCTGAAAAACTGTTTTTT
TRBV3-1/TRBV3-2	TRBJ2-2	NA	NA	CASSLNYGGNHRELFF	TGTGCCAGCAGCCTAAATTACGGAGGTAATCACCGAGAGCTGTTTTTT
TRBV9	TRBJ2-1	TRBD2	NA	CASSPGPGGGYNEQFF	TGTGCCAGCAGCCCCGGGCCTGGCGGGGGGTACAATGAGCAGTTCTTC
TRBV5-6	TRBJ2-2	TRBD1	NA	CASSLLTGVTGELFF	TGTGCCAGCAGCTTGTTGACAGGGGTCACCGGGGAGCTGTTTTTT
TRBV15	TRBJ1-6	NA	NA	CATSRQNDRTELHF	TGTGCCACCAGCAGACAAAATGACCGGACAGAACTCCACTTT
TRBV5-1	TRBJ2-7	TRBD1	NA	CASSWTGTGGYEQYF	TGCGCCAGCAGCTGGACCGGGACAGGGGGTTACGAGCAGTACTTC
TRBV30	TRBJ2-7	TRBD1	once	CAWSVGTGISYEQYF	TGTGCCTGGAGTGTAGGGACAGGGATCTCCTACGAGCAGTACTTC
TRBV5-1	TRBJ2-7	TRBD1	once	CASSTRQGAGEQYF	TGCGCCAGCAGCACCCGACAGGGGGCTGGCGAGCAGTACTTC
TRBV15	TRBJ2-7	NA	NA	CATSRDLEGEQYF	TGTGCCACCAGCAGAGATCTCGAGGGCGAGCAGTACTTC
TRBV7-8	TRBJ2-1	TRBD1	NA	CASSLVGGRYNEQFF	TGTGCCAGCAGCTTAGTAGGGGGCCGGTACAATGAGCAGTTCTTC
TRBV10-3	TRBJ2-7	NA	NA	CAIREYRESYEQYF	TGTGCCATCAGGGAGTACAGGGAGTCCTACGAGCAGTACTTC
TRBV28	TRBJ2-7	NA	NA	CASTQGGYEQYF	TGTGCCAGCACCCAGGGGGGTTACGAGCAGTACTTC
TRBV5-1	TRBJ1-3	NA	NA	CASRKNRDSSGNTIYF	TGCGCCAGCAGAAAAAACAGGGATAGCTCTGGAAACACCATATATTTT
TRBV5-1	TRBJ2-7	NA	NA	CASSLDGSYEQYF	TGCGCCAGCAGCTTGGACGGTTCCTACGAGCAGTACTTC
TRBV13	TRBJ2-3	TRBD2	NA	CASSSSTSGRRDTQYF	TGTGCCAGCAGCTCCTCGACTAGCGGGAGAAGAGATACGCAGTATTTT